This TCR beta chain emerged from a study of CD8+CD57+ T cells in acquired aplastic anemia. Study outcomes and limitations: Between the patient and control groups, CD8+ Simpson's diversity did not differ significantly.

Remarks on this clonotype: The antigen is undetermined.

The CDR3 has 14 amino acids. V was pared by 7 bases and J by 4 bases, with 14 bases between. Germline V gene sequence: CDR1 LNHDA, CDR2 SQIVND (reference sequence). An expansion of CD8+CD57+ cells by flow cytometry had been shown in patients chosen for sequencing. Genomic DNA provided the template from which TCR beta VDJ and CDR3 profiles were obtained. Using its own MiXCR run on the reads, TCRdb lists one record per CDR3 protein. The sample lists 250,000 to 300,000 distinct CDR3 sequences, 56% occurring once. This chain connects TRBV19 to TRBJ1-5; unclear D gene. Source material: sorted CD4+, CD8+, or CD8+CD57+ T cells (not recorded which) from PBMCs. This TCR came from a human donor with aplastic anemia. In DNA form, the CDR3 reads TGTGCCAGTACCCCAGTGCAGTGGAATCAGCCCCAGCATTTT. This translates into CASTPVQWNQPQHF.